Detailed here is one T cell receptor beta chain. The CDR3 runs 12 residues. Trimming took 7 bases from V and 2 from J, leaving 9 bases between them. CDR1 is MDHEN and CDR2 is SYDVKM in the germline V gene. The entry originates in a study of shared clonotypes between healthy human individuals. Produced via immunoSEQ multiplex PCR; TCRdb's table is partial and in-frame only. The top ten clones hold approximately 0.4% of a sample with under 1,900,000 clones, 98% of them seen once. Study donors comprised healthy, HIV-negative adults devoid of recent acute infection or vaccination. The study drew all its donors from Caucasian adults living in Nashville, Tennessee.

The clonotype comes from a man aged 30 to 39 in good health. The rearrangement uses TRBV28 and TRBJ2-7; D remains unclear. The sequencing sample was made of naive CD4+ T cells sorted from blood. Subset reported: CD45RA+ positively selected. The CDR3 sequence is CASTSTTYEQYF. The CDR3 nucleotides read TGTGCCAGCACCTCCACCACCTACGAGCAGTACTTC.